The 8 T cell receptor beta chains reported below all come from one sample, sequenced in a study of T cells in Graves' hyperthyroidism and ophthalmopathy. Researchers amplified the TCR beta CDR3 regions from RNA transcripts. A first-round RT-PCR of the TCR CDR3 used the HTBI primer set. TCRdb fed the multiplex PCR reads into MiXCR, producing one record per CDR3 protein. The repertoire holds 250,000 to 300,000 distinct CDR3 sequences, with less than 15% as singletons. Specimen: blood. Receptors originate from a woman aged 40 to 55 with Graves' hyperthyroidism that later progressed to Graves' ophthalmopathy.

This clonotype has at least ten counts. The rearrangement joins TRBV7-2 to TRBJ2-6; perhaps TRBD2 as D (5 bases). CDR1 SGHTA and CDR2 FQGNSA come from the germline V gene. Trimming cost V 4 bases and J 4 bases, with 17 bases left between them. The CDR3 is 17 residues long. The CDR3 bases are TGTGCCAGCAGCTGGGCGCCTCGAGGGCGCGGGGCCAACGTCCTGACTTTC. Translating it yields CASSWAPRGRGANVLTF.

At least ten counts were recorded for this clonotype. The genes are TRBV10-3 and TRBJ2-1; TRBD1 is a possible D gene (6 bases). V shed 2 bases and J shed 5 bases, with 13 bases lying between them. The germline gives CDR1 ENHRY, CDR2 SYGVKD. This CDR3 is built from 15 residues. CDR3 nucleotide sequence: TGTGCCATCAGTGAGAGGCAGGGGCCCAACAATGAGCAGTTCTTC. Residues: CAISERQGPNNEQFF.

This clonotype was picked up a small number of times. CDR3 DNA sequence: TGTGCCAGCAGCGTAGGACAGCTCCAAGAGACCCAGTACTTC. Translating it yields CASSVGQLQETQYF. This rearrangement joins TRBV5-4 to TRBJ2-5, with a weak D call TRBD1 (6 bases). The CDR3 is 14 amino acids. CDR1 SGHNT and CDR2 YYREEE come from the germline V gene (reference sequence). V was trimmed by 4 bases and J by 1 base, leaving 11 bases between them.

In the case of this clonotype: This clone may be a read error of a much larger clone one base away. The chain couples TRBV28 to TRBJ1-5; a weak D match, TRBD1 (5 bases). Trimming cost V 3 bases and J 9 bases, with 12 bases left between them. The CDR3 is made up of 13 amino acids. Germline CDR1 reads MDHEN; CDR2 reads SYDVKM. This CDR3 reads CASSLVGARPQHF. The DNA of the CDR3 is TGTGCCAGCAGTTTGGTAGGGGCTCGGCCCCAGCATTTT.

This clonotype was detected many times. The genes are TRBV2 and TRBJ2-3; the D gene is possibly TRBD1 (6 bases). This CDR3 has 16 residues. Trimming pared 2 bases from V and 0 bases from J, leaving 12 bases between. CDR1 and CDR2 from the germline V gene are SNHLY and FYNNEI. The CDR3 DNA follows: TGTGCCAGCAGTGAAAACGGACAGACGAGCACAGATACGCAGTATTTT. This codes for CASSENGQTSTDTQYF. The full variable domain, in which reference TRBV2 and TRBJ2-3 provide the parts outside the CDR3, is EPEVTQTPSHQVTQMGQEVILRCVPISNHLYFYWYRQILGQKVEFLVSFYNNEISEKSEIFDDQFSVERPDGSNFTLKIRSTKLEDSAMYFCASSENGQTSTDTQYFGPGTRLTVL.

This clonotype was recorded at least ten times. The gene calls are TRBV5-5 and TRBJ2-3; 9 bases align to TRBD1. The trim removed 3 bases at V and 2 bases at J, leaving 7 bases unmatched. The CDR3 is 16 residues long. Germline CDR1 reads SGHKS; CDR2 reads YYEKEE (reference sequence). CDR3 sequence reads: CASSSGQGGPTDTQYF. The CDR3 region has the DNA TGTGCCAGCAGCTCGGGACAGGGCGGGCCCACAGATACGCAGTATTTT.

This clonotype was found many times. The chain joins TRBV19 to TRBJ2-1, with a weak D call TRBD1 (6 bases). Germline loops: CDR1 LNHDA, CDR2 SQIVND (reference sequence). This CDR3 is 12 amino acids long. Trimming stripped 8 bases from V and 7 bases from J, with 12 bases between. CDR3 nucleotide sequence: TGTGCCAGTTGTACAGGGTTTAATGAGCAGTTCTTC. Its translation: CASCTGFNEQFF.

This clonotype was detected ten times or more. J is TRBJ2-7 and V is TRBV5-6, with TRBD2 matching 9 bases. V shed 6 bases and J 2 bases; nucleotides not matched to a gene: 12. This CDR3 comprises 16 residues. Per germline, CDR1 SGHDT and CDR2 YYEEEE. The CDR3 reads CASNPAPAGGPYEQYF. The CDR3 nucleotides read TGTGCCAGCAACCCCGCCCCCGCGGGAGGGCCCTACGAGCAGTACTTC.